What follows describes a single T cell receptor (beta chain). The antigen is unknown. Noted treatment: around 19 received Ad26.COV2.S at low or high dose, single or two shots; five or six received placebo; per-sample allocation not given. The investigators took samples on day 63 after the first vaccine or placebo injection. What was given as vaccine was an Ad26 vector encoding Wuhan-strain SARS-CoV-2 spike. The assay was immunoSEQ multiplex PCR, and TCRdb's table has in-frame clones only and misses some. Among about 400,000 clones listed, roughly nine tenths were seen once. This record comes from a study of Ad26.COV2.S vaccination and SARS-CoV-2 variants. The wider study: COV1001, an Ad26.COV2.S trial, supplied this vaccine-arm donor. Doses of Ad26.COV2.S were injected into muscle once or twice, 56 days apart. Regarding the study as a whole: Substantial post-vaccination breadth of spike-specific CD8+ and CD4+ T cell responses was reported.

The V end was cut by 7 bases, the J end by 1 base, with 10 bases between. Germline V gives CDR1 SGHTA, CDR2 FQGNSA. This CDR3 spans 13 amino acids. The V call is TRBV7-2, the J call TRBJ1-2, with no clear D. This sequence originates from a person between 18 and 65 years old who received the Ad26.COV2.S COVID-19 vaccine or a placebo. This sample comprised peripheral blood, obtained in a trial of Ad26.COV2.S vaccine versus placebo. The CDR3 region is CASTFGVNYGYTF. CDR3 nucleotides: TGTGCCAGCACATTCGGGGTTAACTATGGCTACACCTTC.